The text below deals with one T cell receptor (beta chain). Alongside a J-beta primer mix, a sample-barcoded 5' primer served in a second PCR lasting 7 to 11 cycles. Each CDR3 protein gets one entry after TCRdb re-called the 5' RACE reads with MiXCR. This repertoire shows 1.5 million to 1.8 million distinct CDR3 sequences, approximately 43% found once; its top ten account for about 4%. The data were taken from a study of blood T cells in healthy people across ages. CDR3 length equals 14 residues. CDR1 and CDR2 from the germline V gene are SGDLS and YYNGEE. Trimming shortened V by 1 base and J by 1 base, and 6 bases separated the two germline ends.

The chain carries TRBV9 and TRBJ2-1, with no clear D. This sequence was found in a woman younger than 35 in good health. Specimen: blood. In DNA form, the CDR3 reads TGTGCCAGCAGCGTATGGGCGTCCTACAATGAGCAGTTCTTC. It yields the protein CASSVWASYNEQFF.